Shown below are 22 T cell receptor beta chains from a single sample sequenced in a study of control samples from healthy donors and cancer patients. Generated by immunoSEQ multiplex PCR, the TCRdb table keeps only in-frame clones and is missing some. The sample includes 150,000 to 200,000 clones, around 95% of them seen just once. The sequenced sample was blood. The receptors were sampled from a woman in her forties in good health.

The chain combines TRBV2 with TRBJ2-7, with a possible D match to TRBD2 (5 bases). Germline-derived CDR1 and CDR2 are SNHLY and FYNNEI. Trimming took 8 bases from V and 0 from J, leaving 17 bases between them. CDR3 length equals 15 residues. In nucleotides, the CDR3 is TGTGCCAGCGGGAGTAGGGTCTGGAGCTCCTACGAGCAGTACTTC. This gives the protein CASGSRVWSSYEQYF.

This chain uses TRBV30 with TRBJ1-5; no clear D gene. CDR1 is GTSNPN and CDR2 is SVGIG in the germline V gene (reference sequence). Trimming shortened V by 0 bases and J by 4 bases, and 10 bases separated the two germline ends. CDR3 length: 14 amino acids. The CDR3 coding sequence is TGTGCCTGGAGTGTACTCGACGGGAATCAGCCCCAGCATTTT. Translated, it gives CAWSVLDGNQPQHF.

V gene TRBV2 combines with J gene TRBJ2-1, with D uncertain. Germline CDR1 and CDR2: SNHLY and FYNNEI. The CDR3 loop spans 15 amino acids. The germline V and J ends were trimmed by 6 bases and 0 bases, with 12 bases remaining between them. CDR3 protein: CASRRDRSSYNEQFF. CDR3 nucleotides: TGTGCCAGCAGACGTGACCGGAGCTCCTACAATGAGCAGTTCTTC.

This clone appeared once. The V and J genes are TRBV5-1 and TRBJ2-7; 10 nucleotides agree with TRBD2. The germline V gene has CDR1 SGHRS and CDR2 YFSETQ. V lost 1 base and J lost 2; bases outside the gene matches: 3. This CDR3 has 15 amino acids. The CDR3 protein is CASSLFTSGTYEQYF. The CDR3 nucleotides are TGCGCCAGCAGCTTGTTTACTAGCGGGACCTACGAGCAGTACTTC.

This chain joins TRBV27 and TRBJ2-3, with D uncertain. In germline, CDR1 is MNHEY, CDR2 SMNVEV (reference sequence). This CDR3 region has 17 residues. Deletions cut 6 bases from V and 0 bases from J, with 19 bases between. The CDR3 reads CASRPLDWSPSTDTQYF. DNA for the CDR3: TGTGCCAGCAGGCCTCTAGACTGGTCCCCTAGCACAGATACGCAGTATTTT.

The J gene is TRBJ1-6, the V gene TRBV10-3; TRBD1 is a possible D gene (6 bases). Trimming took 7 bases from V and 10 from J, leaving 20 bases between them. This CDR3 has 15 residues. Germline V CDR1 and CDR2: ENHRY, SYGVKD. CDR3 coding DNA: TGTGCCATCACGGTGGGGGACACCCGTACCTCACCCCTCCACTTT. It translates to CAITVGDTRTSPLHF.

The J gene is TRBJ1-1, the V gene TRBV25-1; the match to TRBD1 covers 8 bases. Trimming took 3 bases from V and 1 from J; bases not matched to a gene: 7. The CDR3 is 16 residues long. Germline lookup yields CDR1 MGHDK and CDR2 SYGVNS. The chain's CDR3 is CASSDSRTGTNTEAFF. CDR3 nucleotides: TGTGCCAGCAGTGATTCCAGGACAGGGACGAACACTGAAGCTTTCTTT.

This clone was observed a few times. V gene TRBV28 combines with J gene TRBJ2-1, with 8 bases aligning to TRBD1. The CDR3 is 15 amino acids. Per germline, CDR1 MDHEN and CDR2 SYDVKM. Germline trimming cut 5 bases from V and 2 bases from J; bases unmatched to any gene: 5. The CDR3 protein is CASSGQGSPYNEQFF. CDR3 nucleotide sequence: TGTGCCAGCAGTGGACAGGGTTCACCCTACAATGAGCAGTTCTTC.

This chain joins TRBV19 and TRBJ2-7, with D perhaps matching TRBD1 (6 bases). Germline V gives CDR1 LNHDA, CDR2 SQIVND (reference sequence). V was trimmed by 8 bases and J by 5 bases, leaving 16 bases between them. This CDR3 comprises 13 residues. Here the CDR3 reads CASGPGRDNEQYF. CDR3 DNA: TGTGCCAGTGGTCCGGGCAGGGACAACGAGCAGTACTTC.

V usage is TRBV7-2 and J usage is TRBJ1-3; no firm D call. The germline V gene has CDR1 SGHTA and CDR2 FQGNSA. V was shortened by 4 bases and J by 4 bases, with 11 bases between the two germline ends. The CDR3 loop spans 14 amino acids. The CDR3 sequence: CASSSNYRGNTIYF. CDR3 bases: TGTGCCAGCAGCTCAAACTACAGAGGAAACACCATATATTTT.

The chain uses TRBV27 and TRBJ1-1; D gene ambiguous. Trimming pared 7 bases from V and 7 bases from J, leaving 10 bases between. The germline CDR1 and CDR2 sequences are MNHEY and SMNVEV (reference sequence). The length of the CDR3 is 11 residues. CDR3 nucleotide sequence: TGTGCCAGCATGGGGAAGGATGAAGCTTTCTTT. Protein product: CASMGKDEAFF.

The V call is TRBV7-8, the J call TRBJ2-7, with 9 bases matching TRBD1. The trim removed 2 bases at V and 2 bases at J, leaving 16 bases unmatched. The V gene's germline CDR1 is SGHVS and CDR2 FQNEAQ. The CDR3 covers 19 residues. The CDR3 sequence is CASSLTSGTGLSSAYEQYF. In nucleotides, the CDR3 is TGTGCCAGCAGCTTAACTTCCGGGACAGGGTTATCGAGCGCCTACGAGCAGTACTTC.

The V and J genes are TRBV7-2 and TRBJ2-7, with 8 bases matching TRBD2. There are 15 residues in the CDR3. J was trimmed by 2 bases and V by 5 bases; bases with no gene match: 8. The germline V gene has CDR1 SGHTA and CDR2 FQGNSA. The CDR3 protein is CASSVTSGPTYEQYF. In nucleotides, the CDR3 is TGTGCCAGCAGCGTCACTAGCGGACCTACCTACGAGCAGTACTTC.

This chain connects TRBV7-2 to TRBJ1-2; maybe TRBD1 (6 bases). V lost 1 base to trimming and J lost 7 bases, with 16 bases between them. CDR1 and CDR2 from the germline V gene are SGHTA and FQGNSA. The CDR3 is made up of 15 amino acids. Here the CDR3 reads CASSLGGGAPSGYTF. CDR3 DNA: TGTGCCAGCAGCTTAGGTGGGGGCGCTCCCTCTGGCTACACCTTC.

CDR3 DNA sequence: TGTGCCAGCAGTTTAGTCGCGGGGGGCCGAATAAGTTCACCCCTCCACTTT. Translation: CASSLVAGGRISSPLHF. This rearrangement joins TRBV27 to TRBJ1-6; a weak D match, TRBD1 (6 bases). The ends were cut back, 2 bases at V and 9 bases at J, with 20 bases in the middle. From germline, CDR1 is MNHEY and CDR2 SMNVEV (reference sequence). The CDR3 has 17 residues.

The chain uses TRBV3-1 (or the pseudogene TRBV3-2) and TRBJ2-3; D is perhaps TRBD2 (6 bases). CDR3 size: 18 residues. CDR1 is LGHDT, CDR2 YNNKEL, per germline (reference sequence). Trimming pared 5 bases from V and 0 bases from J, leaving 21 bases between. The CDR3 loop reads CASSGNSGGSTSTDTQYF. In nucleotides, the CDR3 is TGTGCCAGCAGCGGGAATAGCGGAGGCAGCACTAGCACAGATACGCAGTATTTT.

J is TRBJ2-6 and V is TRBV19; D possibly corresponds to TRBD1 (6 bases). The V end lost 3 bases, the J end lost 1 base, and 16 bases lay between the germline ends. From germline, CDR1 is LNHDA and CDR2 SQIVND (reference sequence). The CDR3 length is 18 residues. The CDR3 coding sequence is TGTGCCAGTAGTATTTGGACAGTCCAAACTTCTGGGGCCAACGTCCTGACTTTC. Translating gives CASSIWTVQTSGANVLTF. Supplemented by reference TRBV19 and TRBJ2-6, the full variable domain reads DGGITQSPKYLFRKEGQNVTLSCEQNLNHDAMYWYRQDPGQGLRLIYYSQIVNDFQKGDIAEGYSVSREKKESFPLTVTSAQKNPTAFYLCASSIWTVQTSGANVLTFGAGSRLTVL.

The chain has TRBV10-1 and TRBJ2-7; 10 nucleotides line up with TRBD2. This CDR3 is 14 amino acids long. With 7 bases clipped from V and 3 bases from J, the junction kept 6 bases outside the gene matches. Germline assignment: CDR1 WNHNN and CDR2 SYGVQD (reference sequence). The CDR3 reads CASTLAGADYEQYF. The CDR3 DNA is TGCGCCAGCACTCTAGCGGGAGCAGACTACGAGCAGTACTTC.

The genes are TRBV19 and TRBJ2-7, with D maybe TRBD1 (5 bases). Germline V CDR1 and CDR2: LNHDA, SQIVND (reference sequence). The CDR3 is made up of 15 amino acids. V was trimmed by 4 bases and J by 4 bases, leaving 17 bases between them. The CDR3 coding sequence is TGTGCCAGTAGTACCCGACACAGGCTGGGGTACGAGCAGTACTTC. Protein: CASSTRHRLGYEQYF.

This chain joins TRBV7-2 and TRBJ2-4; D possibly corresponds to TRBD1 (8 bases). This CDR3 is 17 amino acids long. Looked up from germline, CDR1 is SGHTA and CDR2 is FQGNSA. V was cut by 5 bases and J by 0 bases, with 17 bases left in between. The CDR3 protein is CASSEQGGILAKNIQYF. Written as DNA, the CDR3 is TGTGCCAGCAGCGAACAGGGGGGGATTCTAGCCAAAAACATTCAGTACTTC.

The chain joins TRBV29-1 to TRBJ2-3; TRBD2 might be the D (5 bases). Germline V gene lookup returns CDR1 SQVTM and CDR2 ANQGSEA. Trimming took 4 bases from V and 6 from J, leaving 14 bases between them. This CDR3 contains 13 residues. This CDR3 is CSVVRLTADTQYF. CDR3 bases: TGCAGCGTTGTTAGACTAACCGCGGATACGCAGTATTTT.

In its sample, this clone was seen once. This chain uses TRBV30 with TRBJ1-1; the D gene is possibly TRBD1 (5 bases). V dropped 2 bases and J dropped 10 bases, with 11 bases sitting between them. Germline V gene data show CDR1 as GTSNPN and CDR2 as SVGIG (reference sequence). The CDR3 is made up of 11 amino acids. CDR3 residues: CAWSLGGGAFF. CDR3 bases: TGTGCCTGGAGTCTGGGGGGGGGAGCTTTCTTT. Full variable domain (rest looked up from reference TRBV30 and TRBJ1-1): SQTIHQWPATLVQPVGSPLSLECTVEGTSNPNLYWYRQAAGRGLQLLFYSVGIGQISSEVPQNLSASRPQDRQFILSSKKLLLSDSGFYLCAWSLGGGAFFGQGTRLTVV.